The clone carrying this TCR beta chain was found a few times. Its antigen remains unknown. The data are from a study of CD8 T cells in ankylosing spondylitis. Findings and limits, study-wide: About 8 highly homologous variants formed a TCR beta motif that appeared characteristic of ankylosing spondylitis blood. Disease-linked clones reportedly concentrated significantly in matched ankylosing spondylitis synovial fluid.

TCRdb reanalysed the 5' RACE reads using MiXCR and keeps one entry per CDR3 protein. The sample holds roughly 670,000 distinct CDR3 sequences, under 20% seen once. Sequencing was done on a sample of blood, either unsorted or a sorted T cell fraction (not recorded which). The TCR was taken from a male donor with ankylosing spondylitis.

The CDR3 DNA reads TGTGCCAGCTCCTTAAGTTGGGGGGGCAATGGCTACACCTTC. Translation gives CASSLSWGGNGYTF. The rearrangement uses TRBV12-3 or TRBV12-4 and TRBJ1-2; maybe TRBD1 (6 bases). Trimming stripped 8 bases from V and 6 bases from J, with 19 bases between. The CDR3 contains 14 residues.